The 29 T cell receptor beta chains listed next were all sequenced from one sample in a study of breast tumors, draining lymph nodes, adjacent tissues. TCRdb reanalysed the multiplex PCR reads using MiXCR and keeps one entry per CDR3 protein. The table records about 230,000 distinct CDR3 sequences, 32% of them present only once. Axillary draining lymph nodes of breast cancer patients supplied the node samples. The sequencing sample was made of axillary lymph node tissue. All receptors come from a female donor with breast cancer. Some clones in this sample may be carry-over from other donors' samples.

In its sample, this clonotype was seen many times. The chain couples TRBV6-2 or TRBV6-3 to TRBJ2-5, with 9 bases identical to TRBD2. Unmatched junction bases numbered 2, after V lost 5 bases and J lost 1 base. The CDR3 length is 14 residues. Germline CDR1 reads MNHEY; CDR2 reads SVGEGT. The CDR3 region has the DNA TGTGCCAGCAGTCAACTAGCGGGCCAAGAGACCCAGTACTTC. Protein: CASSQLAGQETQYF.

This clonotype was seen repeatedly, ten times or more. The CDR3 is CASSAGSRSNQPQHF. CDR3 in DNA: TGTGCCAGCAGCGCCGGGTCGAGGTCCAATCAGCCCCAGCATTTT. The V call is TRBV9, the J call TRBJ1-5, with unresolved D. CDR3 size: 15 residues. V lost 3 bases and J 3 bases, leaving 13 bases between the germline ends. Germline-derived CDR1 and CDR2 are SGDLS and YYNGEE.

This clonotype has ten or more counts. A much bigger clone sits one base away, suggesting this may be a read error. V gene TRBV20-1 combines with J gene TRBJ2-5; possible D gene TRBD2, 5 bases. Germline loops: CDR1 DFQATT, CDR2 SNEGSKA (reference sequence). This CDR3 has 12 residues. Here the CDR3 DNA reads TGCAGTGCTAGCACTAGTCAAGGGACCCAGTACTTC. Translation gives CSASTSQGTQYF.

V and J are TRBV24-1 and TRBJ2-6; TRBD1 or TRBD2 may be the D gene (7 bases each). Germline CDR1 and CDR2: KGHDR and SFDVKD. Trimming cost V 5 bases and J 13 bases, with 20 bases left between them. The CDR3 spans 15 residues. DNA of the CDR3: TGTGCCACCAGTGGCCCGGACAGGCCGGGACTAGTCCTGACTTTC. Translating it yields CATSGPDRPGLVLTF.

This clonotype was recorded many times. This sequence joins TRBV3-1 and TRBJ2-5; D is perhaps TRBD2 (5 bases). Trimming stripped 8 bases from V and 6 bases from J, with 16 bases between. The germline CDR1 and CDR2 sequences are LGHDT and YNNKEL (reference sequence). The CDR3 covers 13 residues. CDR3 residues: CASLGVGWQTQYF. The CDR3 DNA sequence: TGTGCCAGCCTCGGGGTGGGCTGGCAGACCCAGTACTTC.

This clonotype was counted ten times or more. The rearrangement uses TRBV7-9 and TRBJ2-2; TRBD1 aligns across 8 bases. The CDR3 totals 15 residues. Trimming took 5 bases from V and 8 from J; bases not matched to a gene: 10. Germline V gene lookup returns CDR1 SEHNR and CDR2 FQNEAQ (reference sequence). Here the CDR3 DNA reads TGTGCCAGCAGCCCTACGAACAGGGGGTCTGGGGAGCTGTTTTTT. It codes for CASSPTNRGSGELFF.

This chain links TRBV20-1 with TRBJ2-2; 9 bases fit TRBD2. Losses at the gene ends were 6 bases for V and 1 base for J; bases not matched to a gene: 3. CDR3 length: 14 residues. Germline CDR1 DFQATT, CDR2 SNEGSKA (reference sequence). The CDR3 here is CSATTSGNTGELFF. The CDR3 DNA is TGCAGTGCCACGACTAGCGGGAACACCGGGGAGCTGTTTTTT.

This clonotype was observed many times. The chain is built from TRBV4-2 and TRBJ2-3; D is uncertain. Trimming took off 1 base at V and 7 bases at J, with 9 bases between the two ends. This CDR3 is 13 amino acids long. CDR1 and CDR2 from the germline V gene are LGHNA and YNFKEQ. The CDR3 protein is CASSQGTPNTQYF. CDR3 nucleotide sequence: TGTGCCAGCAGCCAAGGCACGCCTAATACGCAGTATTTT.

A few counts support this clonotype. A read error is possible here, since a much larger clone lies one base away. This chain uses TRBV19 with TRBJ2-7; 14 bases are a match to TRBD2. This CDR3 is 17 amino acids long. The germline CDR1 and CDR2 sequences are LNHDA and SQIVND (reference sequence). The CDR3 loop is CASSSGTSGSYPYEQSF. CDR3 bases: TGTGCCAGTAGCTCCGGGACTAGCGGGAGTTACCCTTACGAGCAGTCCTTC.

This clonotype was seen repeatedly, ten times or more. The J gene is TRBJ1-6, the V gene TRBV6-5; D gene unclear. CDR1 is MNHEY, CDR2 SVGAGI, per germline. The CDR3 is made up of 14 amino acids. Trimming stripped 5 bases from V and 6 bases from J, with 11 bases between. CDR3 coding DNA: TGTGCCAGCAGTCCGTCCCACGCTAATTCACCCCTCCACTTT. It is translated as CASSPSHANSPLHF.

This clonotype has more than one count but fewer than ten. This may be a read error: a much more frequent sequence differs by one nucleotide. The chain employs TRBV20-1 and TRBJ2-5, with 8 bases matching TRBD2. The junction had 7 bases not matched to a gene; V was cut back by 0 bases and J by 7 bases. The CDR3 is made up of 14 amino acids. Germline CDR1 is DFQATT and CDR2 is SNEGSKA (reference sequence). The CDR3 region has the DNA TGCAGTGCTAGAGATCACCTAGCGGGTGCGACCCAGTACTTC. It translates to CSARDHLAGATQYF.

This rearrangement joins TRBV6-6 to TRBJ2-7, with TRBD2 as a possible D gene (6 bases). The germline V gene encodes CDR1 MNHNY and CDR2 SVGAGI (reference sequence). The length of the CDR3 is 13 residues. V was trimmed by 2 bases and J by 6 bases, leaving 11 bases between them. The CDR3 DNA reads TGTGCCAGCAGTTACCCCCGACTAGTCGAGCAGTACTTC. This codes for CASSYPRLVEQYF.

CDR3 bases: TGTGCCAGCAGACTTACGCCAGGCAAGGGCTCAACTATGAACTATGGCTACACCTTC. Its protein is CASRLTPGKGSTMNYGYTF. This chain uses TRBV6-5 with TRBJ1-2; D is undetermined. V was trimmed by 6 bases and J by 2 bases, leaving 28 bases between them. The germline V gene has CDR1 MNHEY and CDR2 SVGAGI. This CDR3 is built from 19 residues.

This rearrangement joins TRBV5-6 to TRBJ1-1; no firm D call. From germline, CDR1 is SGHDT and CDR2 YYEEEE. CDR3 length equals 13 residues. With 5 bases removed from V and 1 base from J, the gap between germline ends came to 9 bases. This chain's CDR3 is CASSEGGNTEAFF. Here the CDR3 DNA reads TGTGCCAGCAGTGAGGGAGGGAACACTGAAGCTTTCTTT. The full variable domain, completed using reference TRBV5-6 and TRBJ1-1, is DAGVTQSPTHLIKTRGQQVTLRCSPKSGHDTVSWYQQALGQGPQFIFQYYEEEERQRGNFPDRFSGHQFPNYSSELNVNALLLGDSALYLCASSEGGNTEAFFGQGTRLTVV.

The V call is TRBV6-2 or TRBV6-3, the J call TRBJ2-1; possible D gene TRBD2, 5 bases. The CDR3 runs to 14 residues. Trimming pared 0 bases from V and 3 bases from J, leaving 6 bases between. From germline, CDR1 is MNHEY and CDR2 SVGEGT. The CDR3 region is CASSYSRVYNEQFF. For the CDR3, the DNA is TGTGCCAGCAGTTACTCGAGGGTCTACAATGAGCAGTTCTTC.

The chain couples TRBV19 to TRBJ1-4, with a possible D match to TRBD1 (5 bases). The CDR3 sequence is 13 residues long. The V end was cut by 6 bases, the J end by 8 bases, with 13 bases between. Per the germline V gene, CDR1 is LNHDA and CDR2 is SQIVND (reference sequence). The DNA of the CDR3 is TGTGCCAGTAGGGACATACGGCGGGAAAAACTGTTTTTT. Encoded protein: CASRDIRREKLFF.

Turning to this clonotype: It may be a read error: a sequence one base away is much more abundant. This chain uses TRBV20-1 with TRBJ2-1; 8 positions match TRBD1. The CDR3 has 12 amino acids. Germline V gene lookup returns CDR1 DFQATT and CDR2 SNEGSKA (reference sequence). The CDR3 loop is CSAEDRGNEPFF. The CDR3 DNA follows: TGCAGTGCTGAAGACAGGGGCAATGAGCCGTTCTTC.

This clonotype was seen at least ten times. V usage is TRBV2 and J usage is TRBJ2-5; D may correspond to TRBD1 or TRBD2 (5 bases each). Trimming stripped 4 bases from V and 5 bases from J, with 11 bases between. The V gene's germline CDR1 is SNHLY and CDR2 FYNNEI. This CDR3 is 13 amino acids long. The CDR3, as DNA: TGTGCCAGCAGTGGAGGGTGGGGGGAGACCCAGTACTTC. Translating it yields CASSGGWGETQYF.

CDR3 sequence reads: CAISLVQGATEAFF. CDR3 nucleotides: TGTGCCATCAGTTTAGTACAGGGGGCGACTGAAGCTTTCTTT. This chain uses TRBV10-3 with TRBJ1-1, with 9 bases matching TRBD1. Germline values: CDR1 ENHRY, CDR2 SYGVKD. V lost 5 bases to trimming and J lost 5 bases; unmatched junction nucleotides: 6. CDR3 length equals 14 residues.

Ten or more counts support this clonotype. This chain links TRBV5-4 with TRBJ2-1; weak D call: TRBD2 (6 bases). The germline V gene has CDR1 SGHNT and CDR2 YYREEE (reference sequence). With 3 bases removed from V and 4 bases from J, the gap between germline ends came to 14 bases. CDR3 length equals 15 residues. CDR3 region: CASSSRRGIYNEQFF. CDR3 DNA: TGTGCCAGCAGCTCCCGACGGGGGATATACAATGAGCAGTTCTTC.

J is TRBJ1-5 and V is TRBV20-1, with D possibly being TRBD1 (6 bases). V lost 6 bases and J lost 4, with 16 bases in between. The V gene's germline CDR1 is DFQATT and CDR2 SNEGSKA (reference sequence). This CDR3 spans 14 amino acids. CDR3 region: CSANRDAANQPQHF. CDR3 DNA: TGCAGTGCAAACAGGGACGCCGCGAATCAGCCCCAGCATTTT.

This clonotype was counted at least ten times. J is TRBJ2-3 and V is TRBV30; no definite D call. The CDR3 consists of 13 residues. CDR1 GTSNPN and CDR2 SVGIG come from the germline V gene (reference sequence). V was cut by 0 bases and J by 3 bases, with 7 bases left in between. The CDR3 DNA follows: TGTGCCTGGAGTGTACAACGAACAGATACGCAGTATTTT. Translation gives CAWSVQRTDTQYF.

This clonotype was recorded many times. V is TRBV3-1 and J is TRBJ1-6, with 7 bases identical to TRBD1. CDR1 and CDR2 (germline): LGHDT, YNNKEL (reference sequence). V was pared by 1 base and J by 13 bases, with 10 bases of the junction left unmatched. The CDR3 spans 15 residues. The CDR3 protein is CASSQVRTGPIPLHF. CDR3 coding DNA: TGTGCCAGCAGCCAAGTCAGGACAGGCCCTATTCCCCTCCACTTT.

This sequence joins TRBV18 and TRBJ2-2; D perhaps matches TRBD1 (6 bases). This CDR3 comprises 16 residues. V was pared by 5 bases and J by 7 bases, with 20 bases between. The germline CDR1 and CDR2 sequences are KGHSH and LQKENI. CDR3 in DNA: TGTGCCAGCTCAACGGACAGCCTCCAACGGGGCGGGGAGCTGTTTTTT. Translating it yields CASSTDSLQRGGELFF.

This clonotype was counted many times. The chain uses TRBV9 and TRBJ2-3; 13 nucleotides align to TRBD2. J gave up 3 bases and V 4 bases, and 2 bases lay outside the gene matches. The CDR3 is 15 amino acids. Germline V lookup: CDR1 SGDLS, CDR2 YYNGEE. DNA for the CDR3: TGTGCCAGCAGCATACTAGCGGGAGGGACAGATACGCAGTATTTT. Protein sequence: CASSILAGGTDTQYF.

This clonotype was recorded at least ten times. Being one base from a much bigger clone, this may be a read error. The genes are TRBV2 and TRBJ2-3; D is uncertain. The germline V gene encodes CDR1 SNHLY and CDR2 FYNNEI. This CDR3 contains 13 residues. V lost 4 bases and J 1 base, leaving 6 bases between the germline ends. Here the CDR3 DNA reads TGTGCCAGCAGTGTTCCGCGCACAGATACGCAGTATTTT. Its translation: CASSVPRTDTQYF.

As for this clonotype: Given a much more abundant clone one base away, this may be a read error. In nucleotides, the CDR3 is TGTGCCAGCAGCTTGTGGGCAGCGGAAGAGACCCAGTACTTC. Amino acids: CASSLWAAEETQYF. The rearrangement joins TRBV5-4 to TRBJ2-5; D perhaps matches TRBD2 (5 bases). With 1 base removed from V and 3 bases from J, the gap between germline ends came to 10 bases. Germline CDR1 SGHNT, CDR2 YYREEE (reference sequence). The CDR3 totals 14 residues.

This clonotype appeared many times. This sequence joins TRBV20-1 and TRBJ2-4; 9 bases match TRBD1. Germline V gene data show CDR1 as DFQATT and CDR2 as SNEGSKA (reference sequence). There are 14 residues in the CDR3. Trimming removed 4 bases from V and 5 bases from J; junction bases left unmatched: 6. The CDR3 nucleotides read TGCAGTGCTACCCGGGGGGACAGGGAAAACATTCAGTACTTC. It specifies CSATRGDRENIQYF.

This clonotype was found many times. V gene TRBV10-3 combines with J gene TRBJ1-6; a weak D match, TRBD1 (6 bases). This CDR3 contains 15 residues. CDR1 and CDR2 (germline): ENHRY, SYGVKD. V gave up 5 bases and J gave up 4 bases, with 12 bases separating them. The CDR3 nucleotides read TGTGCCATCAGTCAGGGGTCCGGATATAATTCACCCCTCCACTTT. Its protein product is CAISQGSGYNSPLHF.